The TCR beta chain under discussion was sequenced for a study of naive and memory T cell subsets. Details on this clonotype: Antigen: not known.

General observations from the study: There was no ground truth to check naive and memory subset results.

After CD4 positive bead selection, the CD4-negative fraction gave CD8 T cells. Cells stained for CD3, CD4, CD8, CD45RA, CD27 and viability were sorted into four CD45RA/CD27 subsets. The beta constant-region primer was an equimolar mix of two oligonucleotides covering TRBC1 and TRBC2. Nested alpha and beta constant-region primers with the SP2 primer drove four PCR rounds on ligated cDNA. TCRdb recomputed calls from the UMI-ligation and nested PCR reads with MiXCR, one row per CDR3 protein. Among about 120,000 distinct CDR3 sequences listed, over 30% were seen once. CDR3 length: 18 amino acids. Germline V gene data show CDR1 as SGHRS and CDR2 as YFSETQ. Trimming removed 1 base at V and 3 bases at J, with 22 bases between.

The sequencing sample was made of central memory CD4+ T cells from blood. The V gene is TRBV5-1, the J gene TRBJ1-1; no definite D call. The clonotype comes from a human donor in good health. The CDR3 nucleotides read TGCGCCAGCAGCTTGAGAGGGTTTGGCAGGAGGGAGGACACTGAAGCTTTCTTT. Its protein product is CASSLRGFGRREDTEAFF.